These 23 T cell receptor beta chains came from one sample sequenced in a study of blood T cell repertoires in COVID-19. Assay: immunoSEQ multiplex PCR; the TCRdb copy retains only in-frame clones and omits some. The sample contains some 150,000 clones, roughly four fifths of which appear only once. Sequenced: peripheral blood. These receptors were taken from a woman aged 80 or older with active or convalescent COVID-19.

V gene TRBV10-3 combines with J gene TRBJ1-5; 8 bases line up with TRBD1. V shed 6 bases, J shed 4 bases, and the junction held 8 bases outside the gene matches. In germline, CDR1 is ENHRY, CDR2 SYGVKD. The CDR3 length is 15 residues. DNA for the CDR3: TGTGCCATCAGCGTCGGGACAGGAATAAATCAGCCCCAGCATTTT. Protein product: CAISVGTGINQPQHF.

In regard to this clone: Other DNA sequences of this sample code for an identical CDR3. V and J are TRBV12-3 or TRBV12-4 and TRBJ1-1, with D possibly matching TRBD1 (6 bases). The CDR3 runs 13 residues. Trimming pared 3 bases from V and 5 bases from J, leaving 10 bases between. CDR3 sequence: CASSLRGGTEAFF. Here the CDR3 DNA reads TGTGCCAGCAGTTTGAGGGGGGGTACTGAAGCTTTCTTT.

The V call is TRBV9, the J call TRBJ2-1; possibly TRBD1 for D (6 bases). In germline, CDR1 is SGDLS, CDR2 YYNGEE. This CDR3 is built from 17 residues. The V and J ends lost 3 bases and 0 bases respectively, with 16 bases between them. CDR3 nucleotides: TGTGCCAGCAGCGCTCTAGACAGGATAAACTCCTACAATGAGCAGTTCTTC. This encodes CASSALDRINSYNEQFF.

V is TRBV7-3 and J is TRBJ2-7; D possibly corresponds to TRBD1 (6 bases). Per the germline V gene, CDR1 is SGHTA and CDR2 is FQGTGA. V dropped 2 bases and J dropped 0 bases, with 14 bases sitting between them. There are 16 residues in the CDR3. The CDR3 bases are TGTGCCAGCAGCTTATTTGGGACAAGTAGCTCCTACGAGCAGTACTTC. Its protein product is CASSLFGTSSSYEQYF.

The chain combines TRBV11-3 with TRBJ2-3, with 8 nucleotides matching TRBD2. The CDR3 is 17 amino acids. V lost 5 bases, J lost 0 bases, and 10 bases stayed unmatched. The germline V gene encodes CDR1 SGHNT and CDR2 YENEEA. The CDR3 coding sequence is TGTGCCAGCAGCCGGAGGGTAGCGGGGACTAGCACAGATACGCAGTATTTT. Protein product: CASSRRVAGTSTDTQYF. Combining the CDR3 with reference TRBV11-3 and TRBJ2-3 gives the whole variable domain EAGVVQSPRYKIIEKKQPVAFWCNPISGHNTLYWYLQNLGQGPELLIRYENEEAVDDSQLPKDRFSAERLKGVDSTLKIQPAELGDSAVYLCASSRRVAGTSTDTQYFGPGTRLTVL.

This chain links TRBV19 with TRBJ1-5; a weak D match, TRBD1 (5 bases). CDR1 and CDR2 from the germline V gene are LNHDA and SQIVND (reference sequence). V was clipped by 3 bases and J by 6 bases, with 12 bases between them. This CDR3 region has 14 residues. CDR3 sequence (DNA): TGTGCCAGTAGTATTCAGGGTCTCACTCAGCCCCAGCATTTT. This encodes CASSIQGLTQPQHF.

This chain joins TRBV18 and TRBJ1-2; TRBD1 aligns across 10 bases. Trimming at V came to 2 bases and at J to 8 bases, leaving 11 bases not matched to a gene. Germline assignment: CDR1 KGHSH and CDR2 LQKENI. This CDR3 is 16 amino acids long. CDR3 loop: CASSPILMGQGSGYTF. DNA of the CDR3: TGTGCCAGCTCACCAATTTTAATGGGACAGGGGTCGGGCTACACCTTC.

CDR3 amino acids: CASSSDGQGRADGYTF. The CDR3 DNA reads as TGCGCCAGCAGCTCTGACGGACAGGGGAGGGCGGATGGCTACACCTTC. The gene calls are TRBV5-1 and TRBJ1-2, with TRBD1 matching over 9 bases. Germline V gene sequence: CDR1 SGHRS, CDR2 YFSETQ. This CDR3 has 16 amino acids. The V gene end was trimmed by 3 bases and the J gene end by 6 bases; junction bases not matched to a gene: 12.

This chain joins TRBV12-3 or TRBV12-4 and TRBJ1-2; a possible D gene is TRBD1 (6 bases). CDR3 length: 13 amino acids. V shed 4 bases and J shed 4 bases, with 10 bases lying between them. CDR3 protein: CASSSGHGYGYTF. Written as DNA, the CDR3 is TGTGCCAGCAGTTCGGGACACGGCTATGGCTACACCTTC.

This chain connects TRBV6-5 to TRBJ2-7, with 9 bases that match TRBD1. Germline V gene data show CDR1 as MNHEY and CDR2 as SVGAGI. The CDR3 is 15 amino acids. Losses at the gene ends were 6 bases for V and 4 bases for J; bases not matched to a gene: 10. The CDR3, as DNA: TGTGCCAGCAGAACAACCGGGACAGGGACTTACGAGCAGTACTTC. Translation: CASRTTGTGTYEQYF.

The chain is built from TRBV30 and TRBJ2-1, with a weak D call TRBD1 (5 bases). Germline V lookup: CDR1 GTSNPN, CDR2 SVGIG (reference sequence). The V end lost 5 bases, the J end lost 5 bases, and 13 bases lay between the germline ends. The CDR3 loop spans 13 amino acids. CDR3 sequence: CAWGGDRNNEQFF. DNA of the CDR3: TGTGCCTGGGGCGGCGACAGAAACAATGAGCAGTTCTTC.

The count of this clone is one. The V gene is TRBV27, the J gene TRBJ1-2; maybe TRBD1 (5 bases). The CDR3 is made up of 15 amino acids. V was trimmed by 4 bases and J by 0 bases, leaving 12 bases between them. CDR1 and CDR2 (germline): MNHEY, SMNVEV (reference sequence). The CDR3 DNA follows: TGTGCCAGCAGTTCTGACAGCGCAGCTAACTATGGCTACACCTTC. Residues: CASSSDSAANYGYTF.

Points on this clone: An end of the junction differs from the germline gene, which may be a read error. The genes are TRBV7-7 and TRBJ2-1, with unresolved D. Germline values: CDR1 SSHAT, CDR2 FNYEAQ (reference sequence). The CDR3 loop spans 12 amino acids. CDR3 region: CASSFAEYEQFF. CDR3 nucleotide sequence: TGTGCTAGCAGCTTTGCGGAATATGAGCAGTTCTTC. Variable domain in full (rest from reference TRBV7-7 and TRBJ2-1): GAGVSQSPRYKVTKRGQDVTLRCDPISSHATLYWYQQALGQGPEFLTYFNYEAQPDKSGLPSDRFSAERPEGSISTLTIQRTEQRDSAMYRCASSFAEYEQFFGPGTRLTVL.

The chain has TRBV4-3 and TRBJ1-1, with unresolved D. This CDR3 has 15 amino acids. Trimming cost V 1 base and J 1 base, with 10 bases left between them. CDR1 and CDR2 from the germline V gene are LGHNA and YSLEER. CDR3 protein: CASSQGRFPNTEAFF. The CDR3 DNA reads as TGCGCCAGCAGCCAAGGCAGGTTTCCGAACACTGAAGCTTTCTTT.

This clone was counted ten times or more. In DNA form, the CDR3 reads TGTGCCAGCAGAAGTACTAGCGGGGGACGGACCGGGGAGCTGTTTTTT. Translation gives CASRSTSGGRTGELFF. The rearrangement uses TRBV7-9 and TRBJ2-2; 11 nucleotides align to TRBD2. There are 16 residues in the CDR3. Germline CDR1 reads SEHNR; CDR2 reads FQNEAQ (reference sequence). Unmatched junction bases numbered 8, after V lost 6 bases and J lost 5 bases.

This chain links TRBV5-6 with TRBJ1-1; D call uncertain. This CDR3 has 14 residues. Trimming removed 0 bases from V and 1 base from J, with 7 bases in between. Per germline, CDR1 SGHDT and CDR2 YYEEEE. CDR3 in amino acids: CASSLAIANTEAFF. The CDR3 DNA reads TGTGCCAGCAGCTTGGCTATCGCGAACACTGAAGCTTTCTTT.

This clone was counted only a few times. The V gene is TRBV7-8, the J gene TRBJ1-1; 7 nucleotides align to TRBD1. Trimming cost V 6 bases and J 1 base; bases outside gene matches: 5. This CDR3 has 14 residues. Germline V lookup: CDR1 SGHVS, CDR2 FQNEAQ. CDR3 region: CASRPGTANTEAFF. The DNA for the CDR3 is TGTGCCAGCAGGCCCGGGACAGCGAACACTGAAGCTTTCTTT.

The V call is TRBV9, the J call TRBJ1-3; TRBD1 aligns across 7 bases. Germline assignment: CDR1 SGDLS and CDR2 YYNGEE. Losses at the gene ends were 5 bases for V and 0 bases for J; bases not matched to a gene: 5. This CDR3 has 15 residues. CDR3 protein: CASSNRGNSGNTIYF. CDR3 nucleotides: TGTGCCAGCAGTAACAGGGGAAACTCTGGAAACACCATATATTTT. Using reference TRBV9 and TRBJ1-3 for the parts outside the CDR3, the full variable domain is DSGVTQTPKHLITATGQRVTLRCSPRSGDLSVYWYQQSLDQGLQFLIQYYNGEERAKGNILERFSAQQFPDLHSELNLSSLELGDSALYFCASSNRGNSGNTIYFGEGSWLTVV.

This chain joins TRBV6-5 and TRBJ1-3; tentatively, D is TRBD1 (5 bases). Trimming removed 0 bases from V and 0 bases from J, with 9 bases in between. CDR3 length equals 16 residues. Germline loops: CDR1 MNHEY, CDR2 SVGAGI. The CDR3 DNA follows: TGTGCCAGCAGTTACTCGATCAGGGACTCTGGAAACACCATATATTTT. Translated, it gives CASSYSIRDSGNTIYF.

The rearrangement links TRBV5-1 to TRBJ2-2; D is perhaps TRBD1 (6 bases). V was clipped by 3 bases and J by 5 bases, with 14 bases between them. This CDR3 region has 15 residues. From germline, CDR1 is SGHRS and CDR2 YFSETQ. CDR3 coding DNA: TGCGCCAGCAGCTGGTCGACAGGACAAACCGGGGAGCTGTTTTTT. It specifies CASSWSTGQTGELFF.

This chain joins TRBV2 and TRBJ2-2; D unclear. Trimming took off 6 bases at V and 5 bases at J, with 16 bases between the two ends. Per germline, CDR1 SNHLY and CDR2 FYNNEI. The CDR3 runs 15 residues. CDR3 amino acids: CASRPIPQVTGELFF. The DNA for the CDR3 is TGTGCCAGCAGACCTATCCCCCAGGTTACCGGGGAGCTGTTTTTT.

About this clone itself: A much larger clone sits a single nucleotide away, making a read error possible. V usage is TRBV28 and J usage is TRBJ2-7; D remains unclear. The CDR3 runs 11 residues. V was cut by 6 bases and J by 2 bases, with 5 bases left in between. Germline CDR1 and CDR2: MDHEN and SYDVKM. CDR3 nucleotides: TGTGCCAGCAGCCTTACCTACGAGCAGTACTTC. Its protein is CASSLTYEQYF.

The rearrangement uses TRBV9 and TRBJ1-2; TRBD1 matches 8 bases. The CDR3 runs 14 residues. Trimming took 0 bases from V and 7 from J; bases not matched to a gene: 5. CDR1 SGDLS and CDR2 YYNGEE come from the germline V gene. CDR3 in amino acids: CASSVGTGQIGYTF. Written as DNA, the CDR3 is TGTGCCAGCAGCGTAGGGACAGGGCAAATTGGCTACACCTTC.